This T cell receptor beta chain is drawn from a study of blood T cells in healthy people across ages. A word on this clonotype: Its antigen is as yet unknown.

The CDR3 length is 14 residues. Trimming removed 11 bases from V and 7 bases from J; junction bases left unmatched: 8. Findings and caveats of the study: Among long-lived donors, naive CD4+ cells were more numerous and diversity higher than in aged donors. Naive T cell percentage showed a strong correlation with the diversity of TCR beta.

Sample-barcoded 5' priming and a J-beta primer mix drove a second PCR of 7 to 11 cycles. Unique molecular identifiers of 12 random nucleotides labeled each cDNA. TCRdb reprocessed the 5' RACE reads via MiXCR and lists one record per CDR3 protein. The sample shows 1,100,000 or so distinct CDR3 sequences, over 35% of them seen only once. The rearrangement links TRBV12-3 or TRBV12-4 to TRBJ2-2; 12 bases align to TRBD2. The source material was blood. The sequence derives from an older woman in good health. The CDR3 DNA follows: TGTGCCTGCAAGACTAGCGGGAGTTTCGGGGAGCTGTTTTTT. Translation gives CACKTSGSFGELFF.